The clone carrying this T cell receptor (beta chain) was observed a single time. What it recognizes is unknown. This record belongs to a study of T cell responses to AZD1222 COVID-19 vaccine. The study, taken as a whole, reports: Recipients of AZD1222 seropositive at baseline numbered only 6 or 7. Vaccine-associated CD4 TCRs spanned spike, dominant at 160-218 and 743-854.

Measured with immunoSEQ multiplex PCR; TCRdb has only the in-frame clones, and not every one. The sample has tens of thousands of clones, 75% to 90% seen once. Germline V gene lookup returns CDR1 SGHNT and CDR2 YYREEE (reference sequence). The CDR3 is made up of 16 amino acids. V lost 0 bases and J 0 bases, leaving 10 bases between the germline ends. The chain combines TRBV5-4 with TRBJ2-1, with D hard to call. This specimen consisted of peripheral blood, obtained 28 days after the second AZD1222 dose. The sequence derives from an adult who received the AZD1222 COVID-19 vaccine. The CDR3 spells CASSLGGGSSYNEQFF. The CDR3 DNA sequence: TGTGCCAGCAGCTTGGGGGGTGGAAGCTCCTACAATGAGCAGTTCTTC.